Given below is one T cell receptor beta chain in context. In its sample, this clonotype was seen many times. No antigen is known for it. Within one base of it there is no much larger clone, and no base qualities were kept. The method behind the library was RACE. The instrument given in TCRdb is NextSeq 500. Library preparation attached unique molecular identifiers to individual cDNA molecules for quantitative, reproducible TCR counting. As for the authors' bioinformatics: A median of about 87,000 TCRs per sample was observed, with a range of 23,224 to 690,600. V, J and CDR3 annotation of the TCR reads was carried out using the Decombinator software suite. Every sample was subsampled to the same number of TCRs (28,000) for the PS versus PT1 abundance plots. TCRs were defined as expanded if absent before sensitization and observed at least eight times at the 2-week time point. The public reads were run again by TCRdb, first through fastp at Q25 and then through MiXCR, and only productive beta chains were kept. Each entry merges the rows of one CDR3 protein and shows their most common DNA and genes. In this record, the V and J calls reflect TCRdb's handling and not the investigators' own analysis. The sample table records just over 90,000 distinct CDR3 sequences; roughly 8% of these occur just once. 2.5% to 3.5% of the sample comes from the top ten.

CDR1 and CDR2, looked up from the germline V gene, are MDHEN and SYDVKM. Including cysteine and phenylalanine, the CDR3 has 15 amino acids. The CDR3 DNA has 45 bases and is translated from base 1. Trimming takes 6 bases off V and 5 bases off J; junction bases not matched to a gene: 10. The source of the sample is a study of human T cells and chemical hapten exposure (dated by TCRdb to about 2021). Regarding the research as a whole: Libraries were pooled for sequencing, and variation in per-sample TCR yields was attributed mainly to small differences in library volumes within the pool. This study followed changes in the peripheral blood TCR repertoire in vivo during primary and secondary sensitization of alopecia patients to the hapten diphenylcyclopropenone (DPC). From each blood RNA sample, both TCR alpha and TCR beta chains were sequenced. Here is what the overall study found, with its caveats: The number of TCRs above 1 in 1000 frequency did not change with DPC sensitization; there was no evidence of global repertoire structure alterations. Repeated subsampling changed both the strength of the expansion versus patch-test correlation and the threshold at which that correlation became significant.

The time point label, as the study defines it: healthy volunteer bleed at 2 weeks. Total RNA was isolated from unfractionated whole blood collected in Tempus Blood RNA tubes. Four or five healthy volunteers acted as controls for TCR sequencing and had blood drawn at day 0, 2 weeks and 6 weeks. The V and J segments used are TRBV28 and TRBJ1-5, with 7 central nucleotides matching TRBD1. The sample was whole blood. This TCR derives from a female donor in good health. Some clones in this sample may be carry-over from other donors' samples. The CDR3 in this case is CASRSGGLAYQPQHF. The nucleotide sequence reads as follows: TGTGCCAGCAGGTCAGGGGGGCTCGCGTATCAGCCCCAGCATTTT.